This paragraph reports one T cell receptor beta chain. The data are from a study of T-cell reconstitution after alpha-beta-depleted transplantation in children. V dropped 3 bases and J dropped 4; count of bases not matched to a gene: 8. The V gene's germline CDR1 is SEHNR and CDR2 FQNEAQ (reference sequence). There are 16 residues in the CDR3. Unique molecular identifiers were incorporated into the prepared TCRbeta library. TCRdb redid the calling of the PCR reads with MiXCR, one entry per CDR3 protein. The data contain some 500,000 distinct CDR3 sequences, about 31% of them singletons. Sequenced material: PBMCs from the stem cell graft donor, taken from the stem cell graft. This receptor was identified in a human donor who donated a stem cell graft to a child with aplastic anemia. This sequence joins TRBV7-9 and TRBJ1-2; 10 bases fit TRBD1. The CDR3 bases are TGTGCCAGCAGCTTGGCCGGGACAGGGGCTGCCTATGGCTACACCTTC. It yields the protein CASSLAGTGAAYGYTF. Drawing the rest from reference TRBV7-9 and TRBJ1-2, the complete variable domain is DTGVSQNPRHKITKRGQNVTFRCDPISEHNRLYWYRQTLGQGPEFLTYFQNEAQLEKSRLLSDRFSAERPKGSFSTLEIQRTEQGDSAMYLCASSLAGTGAAYGYTFGSGTRLTVV.